The sequence of this TCR beta chain was determined in a study of radiotherapy plus CTLA-4 blockade in lung cancer (dated 2018 in TCRdb). In the study overall: Among enrolled patients, around 20% had an objective response and roughly 31% reached disease control.

The CDR3, cysteine through phenylalanine, is 17 amino acids long. Just the 51-base CDR3 DNA is kept, in frame starting at base 1. The germline V gene (reference sequence) provides CDR1 MNHEY and CDR2 SMNVEV. V and J lose 0 bases and 2 bases, and a span of 14 bases separates them. Broad study findings and their caveats: Early dynamic changes in blood T cell clones, together with increased serum interferon-beta after radiation, were reported as the strongest predictors of response. After treatment with radiotherapy and ipilimumab, TCR clones that originated in tumors expanded in peripheral blood.

Libraries were made using the immunoSEQ multiplex PCR assay. The table was pulled from immuneACCESS by TCRdb, which kept in-frame rearrangements only. Such tables lose some clones; where checked, under half of the loss comes from unresolved V genes, and the rest has no known cause. A total of about 82,000 clones appear in this sample, 60% to 80% of them only once. Around an eighth of the sample belongs to the ten largest clones. As for this clone: The antigen it recognizes is unknown. Within one base of it there is no much larger clone, and no base qualities were kept.

The study evaluated CTLA-4 blockade (ipilimumab) given together with focal radiation therapy in patients who had chemo-refractory metastatic non-small-cell lung cancer. This sequence was found in a human donor with non-small cell lung cancer that progressed on radiotherapy plus ipilimumab. The chain is encoded by TRBV27 joined to TRBJ1-5; TRBD1 is perhaps the D gene, given 5 matching bases. The sequences come from peripheral blood, collected from a patient treated with radiotherapy plus ipilimumab. In nucleotide form, the sequence is TGTGCCAGCAGTTTATCGATGGGGGGGTTACGCAATCAGCCCCAGCATTTT. The encoded protein is CASSLSMGGLRNQPQHF.